The 25 T cell receptor beta chains in this list originate from one sample, sequenced in a study of blood T cells in healthy people across ages. Next came a second PCR, run for about 7 to 12 cycles, which used a sample-barcoded 5' primer along with a J-beta primer mix. TCRdb re-called the 5' RACE reads with MiXCR, one entry per CDR3 protein. Counted here are around 710,000 distinct CDR3 sequences, roughly 41% occurring once; the ten biggest clones make up roughly 20%. The sequencing input was blood. These receptors were obtained from a woman aged 55 to 70 in good health.

The CDR3 nucleotides are TGCAGCGTTGAATTCCTGGACCCCACGAGTCCAGATACGCAGTATTTT. Amino acids: CSVEFLDPTSPDTQYF. The V call is TRBV29-1, the J call TRBJ2-3; D remains ambiguous. V lost 2 bases to trimming and J lost 4 bases, with 19 bases between them. The CDR3 runs to 16 residues. Germline loops: CDR1 SQVTM, CDR2 ANQGSEA.

V and J are TRBV20-1 and TRBJ2-5, with a possible D match to TRBD2 (5 bases). Trimming took 3 bases from V and 11 from J, leaving 22 bases between them. The length of the CDR3 is 14 residues. CDR1 is DFQATT and CDR2 is SNEGSKA in the germline V gene (reference sequence). CDR3 sequence: CSASGSERYNEQYF. In nucleotides, the CDR3 is TGCAGTGCTAGTGGGTCGGAGCGGTACAATGAGCAGTACTTC.

The V call is TRBV7-2, the J call TRBJ1-2, with D unclear. Per germline, CDR1 SGHTA and CDR2 FQGNSA. V gave up 5 bases and J gave up 4 bases, with 11 bases separating them. CDR3 size: 13 residues. The CDR3 region has the DNA TGTGCCAGCAGCCAGGAGGGCCTCTATGGCTACACCTTC. The encoded protein is CASSQEGLYGYTF.

This clonotype was seen repeatedly, ten times or more. The V call is TRBV10-3, the J call TRBJ2-7; tentatively, D is TRBD1 or TRBD2 (5 bases each). The germline V and J ends were trimmed by 11 bases and 4 bases, with 12 bases remaining between them. Germline lookup yields CDR1 ENHRY and CDR2 SYGVKD. This CDR3 is built from 11 residues. The CDR3 region is CAALGEYEQYF. CDR3 coding DNA: TGTGCCGCCCTGGGGGAATACGAGCAGTACTTC.

The rearrangement links TRBV20-1 to TRBJ2-5; no firm D call. The V end was cut by 0 bases, the J end by 8 bases, with 13 bases between. Germline lookup yields CDR1 DFQATT and CDR2 SNEGSKA (reference sequence). The CDR3 is 13 amino acids. The CDR3 loop is CSARDDGRGTQYF. The CDR3 coding sequence is TGCAGTGCTAGAGATGACGGTAGAGGAACCCAGTACTTC.

This rearrangement joins TRBV7-8 to TRBJ2-5; tentative D call: TRBD2 (6 bases). V lost 3 bases, J lost 11 bases, and 22 bases lay in between. The V gene's germline CDR1 is SGHVS and CDR2 FQNEAQ. The CDR3 runs to 15 residues. Here the CDR3 DNA reads TGTGCCAGCAGCTTGGCCGGCGGAGGAGGGAATGAGCAGTACTTC. Its protein product is CASSLAGGGGNEQYF.

On this clonotype: A clone one base away is much larger, so this may be a read error. The chain joins TRBV10-3 to TRBJ2-1; D possibly uses TRBD1 or TRBD2 (5 bases each). The CDR3 runs 13 residues. Germline loops: CDR1 ENHRY, CDR2 SYGVKD. V shed 4 bases and J shed 13 bases, with 17 bases lying between them. Here the CDR3 DNA reads TGTGCCATCAGTGGTACTAGGGGCGAGACCCAGTTCTTC. Protein product: CAISGTRGETQFF.

CDR3 in DNA: TGCGCCAGCAGCCCCAGGGTTCTGGGAGATACGCAGTATTTT. Amino acids: CASSPRVLGDTQYF. The chain has TRBV4-3 and TRBJ2-3; D might be TRBD1 (5 bases). Deletions cut 4 bases from V and 5 bases from J, with 13 bases between. From germline, CDR1 is LGHNA and CDR2 YSLEER. This CDR3 is built from 14 residues.

This clonotype showed up many times. Here the CDR3 DNA reads TGTGCCAGCAGCCCGGACAGTTTAAGCAATCAGCCCCAGCATTTT. Protein product: CASSPDSLSNQPQHF. The genes are TRBV11-2 and TRBJ1-5, with D possibly being TRBD1 (6 bases). Germline assignment: CDR1 SGHAT and CDR2 FQNNGV. Trimming left V 5 bases short and J 1 base short, with 12 bases between. The CDR3 is made up of 15 amino acids.

A remark on this clonotype: A much larger clone differs from this one at a single base, so this may be a read error. This chain links TRBV7-9 with TRBJ2-1; D not certain. Germline lookup yields CDR1 SEHNR and CDR2 FQNEAQ (reference sequence). Between the trimmed V and J ends, which lost 0 bases and 10 bases, there was a span of 7 bases. CDR3 size: 12 residues. CDR3 nucleotide sequence: TGTGCCAGCAGCTTAGCGCTCAAGGAGCAGTTCTTC. This encodes CASSLALKEQFF.

This clonotype has just a few counts. The rearrangement joins TRBV2 to TRBJ2-1, with D possibly TRBD2 on 5 matching bases. CDR1 is SNHLY, CDR2 FYNNEI, per germline. Between the trimmed V and J ends, which lost 2 bases and 10 bases, there was a span of 15 bases. The CDR3 spans 14 residues. CDR3 protein: CASSEQDWATEQFF. The CDR3 coding sequence is TGTGCCAGCAGTGAACAGGACTGGGCCACGGAGCAGTTCTTC.

This chain joins TRBV13 and TRBJ2-5, with TRBD1 matching 10 bases. The DNA end favors TRBJ2-7, so the J call may be wrong. CDR3 length: 15 amino acids. CDR1 and CDR2 (germline): PRHDT, FYEKMQ (reference sequence). This chain's CDR3 is CASSCRDRGPYEQYF. CDR3 in DNA: TGTGCCAGCAGCTGCCGGGACAGGGGACCCTACGAGCAGTACTTC.

The chain uses TRBV20-1 and TRBJ1-5, with 8 bases fitting TRBD1. After removal of 6 bases from V and 2 bases from J, the junction contained 6 bases not matched to a gene. The CDR3 has 14 amino acids. Germline CDR1 reads DFQATT; CDR2 reads SNEGSKA (reference sequence). CDR3 residues: CSARDRRRNQPQHF. The CDR3 DNA reads as TGCAGTGCGAGGGACAGGAGACGCAATCAGCCCCAGCATTTT.

The J gene is TRBJ1-1, the V gene TRBV9; the D is unclear. CDR3 size: 14 residues. The V gene lost 0 bases and the J gene lost 1 base, with 7 bases spanning the gap. Germline loops: CDR1 SGDLS, CDR2 YYNGEE. Written as DNA, the CDR3 is TGTGCCAGCAGCGTAGGGGCGGAGAACACTGAAGCTTTCTTT. It codes for CASSVGAENTEAFF.

This clonotype was found many times. The V gene is TRBV4-3, the J gene TRBJ2-7; D gene uncertain. CDR1 LGHNA and CDR2 YSLEER come from the germline V gene. Trimming stripped 5 bases from V and 4 bases from J, with 18 bases between. The CDR3 has 15 residues. The CDR3 DNA reads TGCGCCAGCAGCGCTCAAAAGACACCCCCTTACGAGCAGTACTTC. It is translated as CASSAQKTPPYEQYF.

This clonotype has a handful of counts. This chain links TRBV12-3 or TRBV12-4 with TRBJ1-1, with a possible D match to TRBD1 (6 bases). This CDR3 spans 13 amino acids. Trimming shortened V by 5 bases and J by 0 bases, and 7 bases separated the two germline ends. The CDR3 DNA follows: TGTGCCAGCAGTACAGGGATGAACACTGAAGCTTTCTTT. This sequence encodes CASSTGMNTEAFF.

CDR3 loop: CASSIQGGDTDTQYF. The CDR3 DNA sequence: TGTGCCAGCAGCATACAGGGAGGTGACACAGATACGCAGTATTTT. The rearrangement links TRBV11-1 to TRBJ2-3, with D perhaps being TRBD1 or TRBD2 (6 bases each). The CDR3 runs 15 residues. The germline CDR1 and CDR2 sequences are SGHAT and FQDESV (reference sequence). Trimming stripped 5 bases from V and 2 bases from J, with 14 bases between.

This clonotype was observed a handful of times. This chain links TRBV20-1 with TRBJ2-7, with 12 bases fitting TRBD2. Germline CDR1 DFQATT, CDR2 SNEGSKA (reference sequence). Losses at the gene ends were 6 bases for V and 7 bases for J; bases not matched to a gene: 7. The CDR3 length is 13 residues. CDR3 sequence: CSAPLLAGGEQYF. CDR3 DNA sequence: TGCAGTGCCCCACTCCTAGCGGGAGGGGAGCAGTACTTC.

The chain joins TRBV6-2 or TRBV6-3 to TRBJ2-1; 7 positions agree with TRBD2. CDR1 is MNHEY, CDR2 SVGEGT, per germline. V was pared by 2 bases and J by 12 bases, with 7 bases of the junction left unmatched. The CDR3 has 13 residues. DNA for the CDR3: TGTGCCAGCAGTTACCTGCGGGAGTTTGTGCAGTTCTTC. It yields the protein CASSYLREFVQFF.

The chain couples TRBV28 to TRBJ2-3; either TRBD1 or TRBD2 may supply D (5 bases each). This CDR3 region has 15 residues. Per germline, CDR1 MDHEN and CDR2 SYDVKM. V lost 7 bases and J 1 base, leaving 15 bases between the germline ends. The DNA of the CDR3 is TGTGCCAGCACCGGGGCCCCGTGGGGCACAGATACGCAGTATTTT. It translates to CASTGAPWGTDTQYF. The complete variable domain, with remaining parts taken from reference TRBV28 and TRBJ2-3, reads DVKVTQSSRYLVKRTGEKVFLECVQDMDHENMFWYRQDPGLGLRLIYFSYDVKMKEKGDIPEGYSVSREKKERFSLILESASTNQTSMYLCASTGAPWGTDTQYFGPGTRLTVL.

V usage is TRBV7-2 and J usage is TRBJ2-7, with D possibly TRBD1 on 5 matching bases. The V end lost 1 base, the J end lost 2 bases, and 9 bases lay between the germline ends. The CDR3 is 14 amino acids. Germline V gives CDR1 SGHTA, CDR2 FQGNSA. This CDR3 reads CASSLDRSPYEQYF. Written as DNA, the CDR3 is TGTGCCAGCAGCTTAGACAGGAGTCCCTACGAGCAGTACTTC.

As for this clonotype: The conserved phenylalanine or tryptophan normally closing the CDR3 is absent here, so this likely arose from a read error. This sequence joins TRBV12-3 or TRBV12-4 and TRBJ2-7; D is undetermined. The ends were cut back, 0 bases at V and 3 bases at J, with 6 bases in the middle. The CDR3 has 13 amino acids. The CDR3 sequence: CASSLALHYEQYL. In nucleotides, the CDR3 is TGTGCCAGCAGTTTAGCGCTCCACTACGAGCAGTACTTA.

This clonotype turned up a few times. The genes are TRBV5-1 and TRBJ1-6; D call uncertain. The length of the CDR3 is 14 residues. V was pared by 0 bases and J by 6 bases, with 7 bases between. CDR1 is SGHRS and CDR2 is YFSETQ in the germline V gene. DNA for the CDR3: TGCGCCAGCAGCTTGGGGCAGCCTAATTCACCCCTCCACTTT. It translates to CASSLGQPNSPLHF.

With regard to this clonotype: One junction end does not reproduce the germline sequence, and a read error may be involved. V is TRBV3-1 and J is TRBJ2-1; the D gene is possibly TRBD1 (6 bases). This CDR3 has 16 amino acids. CDR1 and CDR2 (germline): LGHDT, YNNKEL (reference sequence). In DNA, the CDR3 is TGTGCCAGCAGCCATGGGGACACCTCCTCCTACAATGGGCAGTTCTTC. Protein product: CASSHGDTSSYNGQFF.

J is TRBJ1-5 and V is TRBV20-1, with D possibly being TRBD1 (5 bases). The germline CDR1 and CDR2 sequences are DFQATT and SNEGSKA (reference sequence). The CDR3 covers 15 residues. The ends were cut back, 3 bases at V and 6 bases at J, with 18 bases in the middle. The CDR3 nucleotides read TGCAGTGCTAGGGCGGCCGGGGCAGGATCTCAGCCCCAGCATTTT. The encoded protein is CSARAAGAGSQPQHF.